This T cell receptor (beta chain) emerged from a study of shared clonotypes between healthy human individuals. About the research overall: CD4 naive and memory got three plates each, CD8 naive two, CD8 memory one.

Trimming took off 3 bases at V and 7 bases at J, with 10 bases between the two ends. The germline CDR1 and CDR2 sequences are SGDLS and YYNGEE. CDR3 length: 12 residues. With respect to this clone: What it binds is not known.

Original data processing: Filtering differed, since immunoSEQ gave only junction sequences and no quality scores. Sequencing was performed with immunoSEQ multiplex PCR; in TCRdb, only in-frame clones are kept and a portion is missing. The V and J calls and clone size come from that table; D and trimming were worked out from the DNA. The repertoire holds 2 million to 2.5 million clones, with approximately 94% as singletons. Whole-study results and caveats: Estimated clonotype richness was generally higher in naive than memory subsets. Clonotypes not shared had lower generation probabilities than those common to all four donors.

The source is a man in his late teens or twenties in good health. The sample comprised naive CD4+ T cells sorted from blood. Subset defined: CD45RA+ positively selected. This rearrangement joins TRBV9 to TRBJ1-1; no firm D call. In nucleotides, the CDR3 is TGTGCCAGCAGCGGTGAGGGTGTTGAAGCTTTCTTT. It codes for CASSGEGVEAFF.